Below, 15 T cell receptor beta chains from the same sample are listed, as sequenced in a study of CD8 T cells in Susac syndrome. RNA was extracted with the RNeasy kit, and a quantity of roughly 0.5 to 1 ug was reverse transcribed using random hexamers. Each CDR3 protein is one row after TCRdb ran MiXCR on the immunoSEQ multiplex PCR reads. The sample has around 190,000 distinct CDR3 sequences, approximately 93% seen once. Material for sequencing was CD4+ T cells from PBMCs. These receptors came from a human donor in good health.

This clonotype has a single count. V and J are TRBV29-1 and TRBJ1-2; a possible D gene is TRBD1 (5 bases). The V gene's germline CDR1 is SQVTM and CDR2 ANQGSEA. CDR3 length: 12 residues. V lost 6 bases and J 2 bases, leaving 10 bases between the germline ends. The CDR3 DNA sequence: TGCAGCGTGGGGGAGTTCAACTATGGCTACACCTTC. Protein: CSVGEFNYGYTF. The variable domain in full, completed from reference TRBV29-1 and TRBJ1-2, reads SAVISQKPSRDICQRGTSLTIQCQVDSQVTMMFWYRQQPGQSLTLIATANQGSEATYESGFVIDKFPISRPNLTFSTLTVSNMSPEDSSIYLCSVGEFNYGYTFGSGTRLTVV.

The rearrangement joins TRBV20-1 to TRBJ2-3, with TRBD1 matching over 7 bases. The CDR3 has 13 amino acids. Germline CDR1 DFQATT, CDR2 SNEGSKA (reference sequence). The trim removed 6 bases at V and 2 bases at J, leaving 5 bases unmatched. CDR3 coding DNA: TGCAGTGCGTGGGACAGACCCACAGATACGCAGTATTTT. It is translated as CSAWDRPTDTQYF.

This clonotype came up a few times. V and J are TRBV5-1 and TRBJ1-2; 8 positions match TRBD1. Germline trimming cut 4 bases from V and 6 bases from J; bases unmatched to any gene: 11. Germline V gene lookup returns CDR1 SGHRS and CDR2 YFSETQ. CDR3 size: 15 residues. CDR3 in DNA: TGCGCCAGCAGCACGGACAGGGAAATATTCGATGGCTACACCTTC. Translating gives CASSTDREIFDGYTF.

This chain connects TRBV3-1 to TRBJ2-1, with D tentatively TRBD1 (5 bases). This CDR3 has 15 amino acids. Germline V CDR1 and CDR2: LGHDT, YNNKEL (reference sequence). V lost 4 bases and J 1 base, leaving 11 bases between the germline ends. CDR3 sequence reads: CASSRRRGSYNEQFF. The CDR3 DNA reads as TGTGCCAGCAGCCGACGTAGGGGTTCCTACAATGAGCAGTTCTTC.

The J gene is TRBJ1-2, the V gene TRBV7-9; D ambiguous. V gave up 1 base and J gave up 0 bases, with 6 bases separating them. The CDR3 runs 14 residues. Germline CDR1 SEHNR, CDR2 FQNEAQ (reference sequence). Here the CDR3 DNA reads TGTGCCAGCAGCTTAGAAGTAGCTAACTATGGCTACACCTTC. It is translated as CASSLEVANYGYTF.

This clonotype showed up just once. This chain connects TRBV12-3 or TRBV12-4 to TRBJ1-6; maybe TRBD1 (5 bases). Trimming left V 2 bases short and J 7 bases short, with 9 bases between. CDR3 size: 14 residues. The CDR3 bases are TGTGCCAGCAGTTTAATCCAGGGCAATTCACCCCTCCACTTT. As protein: CASSLIQGNSPLHF.

This rearrangement joins TRBV10-2 to TRBJ1-1; the D is unclear. Trimming took off 11 bases at V and 0 bases at J, with 10 bases between the two ends. CDR1 and CDR2 (germline): WSHSY, SAAADI. This CDR3 is 12 amino acids long. The CDR3 sequence is CAVMEVNTEAFF. The CDR3 DNA sequence: TGCGCCGTCATGGAGGTGAACACTGAAGCTTTCTTT.

V is TRBV29-1 and J is TRBJ2-3, with D uncertain. V was cut by 4 bases and J by 10 bases, with 21 bases left in between. The germline CDR1 and CDR2 sequences are SQVTM and ANQGSEA. The CDR3 is 14 amino acids. The CDR3 reads CSVAWKGKSTAQYF. DNA for the CDR3: TGCAGCGTTGCATGGAAGGGAAAGTCAACGGCGCAGTATTTT.

The genes are TRBV7-2 and TRBJ1-2, with TRBD1 matching 10 bases. Per germline, CDR1 SGHTA and CDR2 FQGNSA. The CDR3 runs to 15 residues. The trim removed 5 bases at V and 8 bases at J, leaving 11 bases unmatched. The DNA for the CDR3 is TGTGCCAGCAGCAGACGGACAGGGGGAAAGGAAGGCTACACCTTC. Amino acid sequence: CASSRRTGGKEGYTF.

The chain couples TRBV30 to TRBJ1-5; D gene uncertain. This CDR3 comprises 15 residues. CDR1 GTSNPN and CDR2 SVGIG come from the germline V gene (reference sequence). With 1 base removed from V and 5 bases from J, the gap between germline ends came to 15 bases. CDR3 in amino acids: CAWSAGLAGDQPQHF. Written as DNA, the CDR3 is TGTGCCTGGAGTGCAGGCTTGGCGGGTGATCAGCCCCAGCATTTT.

CDR3 nucleotides: TGCGCCAGCAGCTTACGAGGGGAAGGAGAGACCCAGTACTTC. It encodes CASSLRGEGETQYF. J is TRBJ2-5 and V is TRBV5-1; D might be TRBD1 or TRBD2, each matching 5 bases. Germline CDR1 reads SGHRS; CDR2 reads YFSETQ. The V end was cut by 2 bases, the J end by 4 bases, with 12 bases between. The CDR3 totals 14 residues.

This clonotype was detected a few times. DNA for the CDR3: TGCGCCAGCAGCCAATATGTTTCAGTGACTTCACCCCTCCACTTT. This codes for CASSQYVSVTSPLHF. V gene TRBV4-3 combines with J gene TRBJ1-6; D gene ambiguous. V lost 2 bases, J lost 9 bases, and 14 bases lay in between. Germline V gives CDR1 LGHNA, CDR2 YSLEER. This CDR3 comprises 15 residues.

The rearrangement joins TRBV7-9 to TRBJ1-2; D remains unclear. CDR1 and CDR2 (germline): SEHNR, FQNEAQ (reference sequence). V was shortened by 5 bases and J by 6 bases, with 22 bases between the two germline ends. CDR3 length equals 16 residues. The CDR3 region is CASSPSLTAGRNGYTF. The CDR3 nucleotides are TGTGCCAGCAGCCCTTCTTTAACGGCGGGTAGAAATGGCTACACCTTC.

The chain uses TRBV28 and TRBJ1-5; 7 positions match TRBD1. Per germline, CDR1 MDHEN and CDR2 SYDVKM. V trimming: 5 bases; J trimming: 0 bases; junction bases outside the gene matches: 1. The CDR3 is 14 residues long. The CDR3 DNA sequence: TGTGCCAGCAGTCCAGGGGGTAGCAATCAGCCCCAGCATTTT. Protein sequence: CASSPGGSNQPQHF.

The genes are TRBV7-2 and TRBJ2-5, with TRBD2 matching 8 bases. The CDR3 contains 14 residues. In germline, CDR1 is SGHTA, CDR2 FQGNSA. Unmatched junction bases numbered 9, after V lost 7 bases and J lost 5 bases. The CDR3 region is CASTQTRGGETQYF. CDR3 in DNA: TGTGCCAGCACCCAAACCCGGGGGGGTGAGACCCAGTACTTC.